The 21 T cell receptor beta chains below all came from one sample that was sequenced in a study of T cells in Graves' hyperthyroidism and ophthalmopathy. Amplified regions were TCR beta CDR3 sequences from RNA transcripts. Carried out on the TCR CDR3, a first-round RT-PCR used the HTBI primer set. TCRdb used MiXCR to reprocess the multiplex PCR reads, holding one entry per CDR3 protein. Of about 560,000 distinct CDR3 sequences in the sample, over 15% were seen once. The specimen sequenced was blood. All receptors derive from a woman aged 18-29 years with Graves' hyperthyroidism.

This clonotype was picked up a small number of times. The CDR3 spells CASSQGLDLLEQYF. The CDR3 nucleotides read TGTGCCAGCAGCCAAGGACTAGACCTTCTGGAGCAGTACTTC. This sequence joins TRBV4-2 and TRBJ2-7; TRBD2 might be the D (6 bases). CDR1 is LGHNA, CDR2 YNFKEQ, per germline. The CDR3 consists of 14 residues. The V gene lost 1 base and the J gene lost 7 bases, with 14 bases spanning the gap.

The rearrangement uses TRBV20-1 and TRBJ2-7; TRBD2 agrees at 7 bases. Trimming removed 1 base from V and 6 bases from J; junction bases left unmatched: 6. Germline CDR1 reads DFQATT; CDR2 reads SNEGSKA (reference sequence). The CDR3 is 13 residues long. For the CDR3, the DNA is TGCAGTGCTAGAGGCGGGAGTGGGGGCGAGCAGTACTTC. It codes for CSARGGSGGEQYF.

This clonotype was detected ten times or more. The chain is built from TRBV7-2 and TRBJ2-1, with TRBD2 matching over 7 bases. This CDR3 is built from 18 residues. Germline CDR1 SGHTA, CDR2 FQGNSA. The trim removed 1 base at V and 2 bases at J, leaving 11 bases unmatched. CDR3 DNA sequence: TGTACCAGCAGCTTAGACCCACTAGCGACCGGCACCTACAATGAGCAGTTCTTC. It encodes CTSSLDPLATGTYNEQFF.

The sample holds many counts of this clonotype. The V gene is TRBV3-1, the J gene TRBJ2-7; the match to TRBD1 covers 7 bases. The J segment lost 3 bases and the V segment lost 4 bases, leaving 6 bases of the junction unmatched. The V gene's germline CDR1 is LGHDT and CDR2 YNNKEL (reference sequence). CDR3 size: 14 residues. CDR3 coding DNA: TGTGCCAGCAGCCCCCGGACAGGATTCTACGAGCAGTACTTC. Its translation is CASSPRTGFYEQYF.

This clonotype was observed at least ten times. This chain uses TRBV6-1 with TRBJ2-1; D uncertain. The CDR3 spans 10 residues. Between the trimmed V and J ends, which lost 4 bases and 12 bases, there was a span of 7 bases. Germline V gene sequence: CDR1 MNHNS, CDR2 SASEGT. CDR3 sequence: CASSGHLQFF. In DNA, the CDR3 is TGTGCCAGCAGTGGACACTTGCAGTTCTTC.

The rearrangement joins TRBV13 to TRBJ1-1; D gene uncertain. Trimming took 3 bases from V and 4 from J, leaving 9 bases between them. Germline CDR1 and CDR2: PRHDT and FYEKMQ (reference sequence). The CDR3 is made up of 13 amino acids. In DNA form, the CDR3 reads TGTGCCAGCAGCTTCCGGGAGGGCACTGAAGCTTTCTTT. Encoded protein: CASSFREGTEAFF.

This clonotype was counted a few times. This CDR3 is CAIPGQGNTGELFF. The CDR3 DNA sequence: TGTGCCATACCGGGACAGGGGAACACCGGGGAGCTGTTTTTT. The gene calls are TRBV24-1 and TRBJ2-2; 9 bases are shared with TRBD1. Unmatched junction bases numbered 4, after V lost 11 bases and J lost 1 base. The V gene's germline CDR1 is KGHDR and CDR2 SFDVKD. CDR3 length: 14 residues.

This clonotype was detected only a few times. The chain combines TRBV7-9 with TRBJ2-5, with 14 nucleotides matching TRBD2. This CDR3 spans 18 amino acids. V dropped 1 base and J dropped 4; count of bases not matched to a gene: 8. Germline values: CDR1 SEHNR, CDR2 FQNEAQ (reference sequence). The CDR3 DNA reads as TGTGCCAGCAGCTTAGGACTAGCGGGAGGGCCGACGACAGAGACCCAGTACTTC. Protein sequence: CASSLGLAGGPTTETQYF.

This clonotype showed up many times. The rearrangement joins TRBV7-9 to TRBJ2-5; 10 bases match TRBD2. The CDR3 is 16 amino acids. Germline-derived CDR1 and CDR2 are SEHNR and FQNEAQ (reference sequence). V lost 0 bases, J lost 4 bases, and 5 bases stayed unmatched. The CDR3 is CASSLASPSGRETQYF. In nucleotides, the CDR3 is TGTGCCAGCAGCTTAGCGTCTCCTAGCGGGAGAGAGACCCAGTACTTC.

This clonotype was picked up many times. J is TRBJ2-3 and V is TRBV5-1, with D hard to call. Germline CDR1 and CDR2: SGHRS and YFSETQ. CDR3 length equals 15 residues. Between the trimmed V and J ends, which lost 0 bases and 0 bases, there was a span of 8 bases. The CDR3 region has the DNA TGCGCCAGCAGCTTGGACCAGGCTAGCACAGATACGCAGTATTTT. It translates to CASSLDQASTDTQYF.

This clonotype has ten or more counts. V and J are TRBV11-3 and TRBJ2-1; TRBD2 matches at 7 bases. This CDR3 comprises 14 residues. With V trimmed by 4 bases and J by 5 bases, 5 bases remained unmatched. Germline V gene data show CDR1 as SGHNT and CDR2 as YENEEA. The CDR3 region is CASSSGGKHNEQFF. The CDR3 bases are TGTGCCAGCAGCTCGGGGGGTAAGCACAATGAGCAGTTCTTC.

This clonotype was detected a few times. The chain carries TRBV3-1 and TRBJ2-7, with D perhaps matching TRBD1 (6 bases). V gave up 4 bases and J gave up 7 bases, with 20 bases separating them. The germline V gene encodes CDR1 LGHDT and CDR2 YNNKEL (reference sequence). CDR3 length: 15 residues. This chain's CDR3 is CASSRPGQGTGEQYF. In DNA, the CDR3 is TGTGCCAGCAGCCGCCCGGGGCAGGGGACGGGGGAGCAGTACTTC.

Many counts were recorded for this clonotype. The rearrangement uses TRBV11-3 and TRBJ1-6; a weak D match, TRBD1 (5 bases). CDR3 length equals 15 residues. V was cut by 4 bases and J by 9 bases, with 16 bases left in between. Germline V gene sequence: CDR1 SGHNT, CDR2 YENEEA. CDR3 amino acids: CASSYSGEIGSPLHF. CDR3 DNA: TGTGCCAGCAGCTACTCGGGGGAGATTGGTTCACCCCTCCACTTT.

V gene TRBV19 combines with J gene TRBJ1-1; D gene unclear. V lost 1 base and J 2 bases, leaving 26 bases between the germline ends. Germline assignment: CDR1 LNHDA and CDR2 SQIVND (reference sequence). CDR3 length: 20 amino acids. The CDR3 DNA is TGTGCCAGTAGTATAGCCCCCTGGGTCCCAATTCAGACGAAAAACACTGAAGCTTTCTTT. Protein sequence: CASSIAPWVPIQTKNTEAFF.

This clonotype was seen a few times. The J gene is TRBJ2-1, the V gene TRBV12-3 or TRBV12-4; 9 bases line up with TRBD2. This CDR3 has 16 residues. V lost 8 bases to trimming and J lost 7 bases; unmatched junction nucleotides: 15. Written as DNA, the CDR3 is TGTGCCAGCCGGACCGGGTGGGCGGGGGGGCCAAATGAGCAGTTCTTC. It encodes CASRTGWAGGPNEQFF.

The CDR3 spells CSASSPTGFNYGYTF. For the CDR3, the DNA is TGCAGTGCTAGCAGTCCAACCGGATTTAACTATGGCTACACCTTC. The chain has TRBV20-1 and TRBJ1-2; no clear D. CDR1 is DFQATT, CDR2 SNEGSKA, per germline (reference sequence). Trimming removed 3 bases from V and 1 base from J, with 15 bases in between. The CDR3 consists of 15 residues.

This clonotype has ten or more counts. V usage is TRBV12-3 or TRBV12-4 and J usage is TRBJ1-5, with 8 bases lining up with TRBD1. This CDR3 is 15 amino acids long. With 5 bases clipped from V and 3 bases from J, the junction kept 6 bases outside the gene matches. The CDR3 DNA is TGTGCCAGCAGTGCCGGGACAGGCGTCAATCAGCCCCAGCATTTT. Translation: CASSAGTGVNQPQHF.

The rearrangement uses TRBV9 and TRBJ2-7; D is uncertain. V was cut by 1 base and J by 0 bases, with 8 bases left in between. The CDR3 has 14 amino acids. CDR1 and CDR2 from the germline V gene are SGDLS and YYNGEE. The chain's CDR3 is CASSVQDGSYEQYF. CDR3 coding DNA: TGTGCCAGCAGCGTACAGGACGGCTCCTACGAGCAGTACTTC.

The chain joins TRBV29-1 to TRBJ1-4; D remains ambiguous. Trimming took 1 base from V and 8 from J, leaving 11 bases between them. CDR1 SQVTM and CDR2 ANQGSEA come from the germline V gene. The CDR3 runs to 13 residues. The CDR3, as DNA: TGCAGCGTTGAAGTAATGGGGTGGGAAAAACTGTTTTTT. Encoded protein: CSVEVMGWEKLFF.

There are many counts of this clonotype. The V and J genes are TRBV20-1 and TRBJ2-5; no definite D call. The CDR3 spans 17 residues. Deletions cut 0 bases from V and 2 bases from J, with 19 bases between. Germline V gene data show CDR1 as DFQATT and CDR2 as SNEGSKA (reference sequence). Here the CDR3 reads CSARDPSPTGPQETQYF. CDR3 coding DNA: TGCAGTGCTAGAGATCCGTCGCCAACTGGGCCACAAGAGACCCAGTACTTC.

The V and J genes are TRBV28 and TRBJ1-1; D remains unclear. This CDR3 has 11 amino acids. Germline CDR1 is MDHEN and CDR2 is SYDVKM. V dropped 4 bases and J dropped 8 bases, with 8 bases sitting between them. The CDR3: CASSSRSEAFF. CDR3 in DNA: TGTGCCAGCAGTTCTAGATCAGAAGCTTTCTTT.